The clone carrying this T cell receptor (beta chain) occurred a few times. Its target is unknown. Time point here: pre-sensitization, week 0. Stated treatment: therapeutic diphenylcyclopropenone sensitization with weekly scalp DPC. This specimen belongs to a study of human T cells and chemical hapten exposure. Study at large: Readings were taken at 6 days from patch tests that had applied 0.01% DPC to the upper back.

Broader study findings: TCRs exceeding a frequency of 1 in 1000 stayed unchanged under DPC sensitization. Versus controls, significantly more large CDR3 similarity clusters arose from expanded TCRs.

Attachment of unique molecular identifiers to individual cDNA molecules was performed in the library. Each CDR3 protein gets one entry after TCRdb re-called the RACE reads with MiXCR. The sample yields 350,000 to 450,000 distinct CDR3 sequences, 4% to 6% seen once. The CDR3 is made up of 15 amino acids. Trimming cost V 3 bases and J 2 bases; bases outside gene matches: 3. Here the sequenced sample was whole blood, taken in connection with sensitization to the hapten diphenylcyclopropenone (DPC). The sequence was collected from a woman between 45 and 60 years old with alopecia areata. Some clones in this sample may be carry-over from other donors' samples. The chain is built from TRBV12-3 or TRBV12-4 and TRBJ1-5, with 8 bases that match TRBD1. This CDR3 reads CASSFNRGGNQPQHF. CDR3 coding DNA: TGTGCCAGCAGTTTCAACAGGGGGGGCAATCAGCCCCAGCATTTT.